This is a list of T cell receptor beta chains from one sample in a study of shared clonotypes between healthy human individuals. Assay used: immunoSEQ multiplex PCR; TCRdb lists only in-frame clones, some missing. Of 2 million to 3 million clones in the sample, about 92% were seen once. Sequencing was done on a sample of naive CD4+ T cells sorted from blood. The receptors here all came from a man younger than 35 in good health. CDR3s include the opening cysteine and the closing phenylalanine or tryptophan. Each record gives: D gene, V gene, J gene, clone size, CDR3 protein, CDR3 DNA. The D gene is left open where the match is weak. Size values are once, few and many counts, or a class for expanded clones, and some rows have none.

>TRBD2|TRBV29-1|TRBJ2-2|-
CSVEGSGGGELFF
TGCAGCGTTGAAGGATCGGGGGGCGGGGAGCTGTTTTTT
>TRBD2|TRBV7-2|TRBJ2-5|once
CASSLGLAGAGETQYF
TGTGCCAGCAGCTTGGGACTAGCGGGAGCTGGAGAGACCCAGTACTTC
>-|TRBV18|TRBJ2-4|-
CASSPPKGQNIQYF
TGTGCCAGCTCACCACCGAAAGGACAAAACATTCAGTACTTC
>-|TRBV7-2|TRBJ2-4|-
CASSLNAAGKNIQYF
TGTGCCAGCAGCTTAAACGCCGCTGGCAAAAACATTCAGTACTTC
>TRBD1|TRBV11-2|TRBJ1-1|-
CASSHGQGEGNTEAFF
TGTGCCAGCAGCCACGGACAGGGTGAGGGGAACACTGAAGCTTTCTTT
>TRBD2|TRBV27|TRBJ2-3|-
CASRAGGTDTQYF
TGTGCCAGCAGGGCGGGGGGCACAGATACGCAGTATTTT
>-|TRBV21-1|TRBJ2-3|-
CASSTRGDTDTQYF
TGTGCCAGCAGCACCCGGGGGGACACAGATACGCAGTATTTT
>-|TRBV6-5|TRBJ1-1|-
CASSLLENTEAFF
TGTGCCAGCAGTTTGCTGGAAAACACTGAAGCTTTCTTT
>-|TRBV2|TRBJ2-5|-
CASSELGTQGETQYF
TGTGCCAGCAGTGAATTGGGGACCCAAGGCGAGACCCAGTACTTC
>TRBD1|TRBV4-1|TRBJ2-6|-
CASSQPAGQGIGTGANVLTF
TGCGCCAGCAGCCAGCCCGCGGGACAGGGGATTGGTACTGGGGCCAACGTCCTGACTTTC
>-|TRBV5-6|TRBJ2-1|-
CASSRPLRGGGEQFF
TGTGCCAGCAGCCGCCCTTTAAGGGGGGGAGGGGAGCAGTTCTTC
>-|TRBV23-1|TRBJ1-2|-
CASSLTGTDGYTF
TGCGCCAGCAGTCTGACAGGTACAGATGGCTACACCTTC
>-|TRBV2|TRBJ2-5|-
CASSLSSPGSQYF
TGTGCCAGCAGTTTAAGCTCCCCGGGGTCCCAGTACTTC
>TRBD1|TRBV14|TRBJ2-1|-
CASSQGDSFYNEQFF
TGTGCCAGCAGCCAGGGGGACAGCTTCTACAATGAGCAGTTCTTC
>-|TRBV5-1|TRBJ2-3|-
CASGRSTDTQYF
TGCGCCAGCGGGCGGAGCACAGATACGCAGTATTTT
>-|TRBV10-1|TRBJ1-1|-
CASSASGVHTEAFF
TGCGCCAGCAGTGCTTCGGGTGTGCACACTGAAGCTTTCTTT